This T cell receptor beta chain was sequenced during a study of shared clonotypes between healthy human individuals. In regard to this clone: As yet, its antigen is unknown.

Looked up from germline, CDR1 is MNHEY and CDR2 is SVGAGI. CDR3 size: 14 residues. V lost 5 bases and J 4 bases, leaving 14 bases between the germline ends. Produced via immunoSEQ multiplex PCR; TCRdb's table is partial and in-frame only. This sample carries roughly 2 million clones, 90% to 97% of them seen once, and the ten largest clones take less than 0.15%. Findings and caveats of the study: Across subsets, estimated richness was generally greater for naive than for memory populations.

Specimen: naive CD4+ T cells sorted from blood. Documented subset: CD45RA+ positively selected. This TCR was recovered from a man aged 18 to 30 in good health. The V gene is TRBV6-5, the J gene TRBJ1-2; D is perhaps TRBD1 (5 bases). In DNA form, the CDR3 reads TGTGCCAGCAGTCCAGACGAGGGGTTCTATGGCTACACCTTC. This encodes CASSPDEGFYGYTF.